These 2 T cell receptor beta chains share one sample of origin, sequenced in a study of T cell repertoires in cytomegalovirus infection (dated by TCRdb to between 2019 and 2020). The reads were generated on an Illumina HiSeq 1500. Clones were called with MiXCR by TCRdb after fastp trimmed the public reads at Q25, and only in-frame beta chains were retained. Every CDR3 protein is listed once, alongside the most common genes and DNA of its rows. The sample records about 230,000 distinct CDR3 sequences, 22% of which are singletons. 15% to 20% of the sample is taken by the ten largest. Source material: CD8+ T cells from PBMCs. The origin of the receptors is a human donor in good health (CMV status not recorded). Some clones in this sample may be carry-over from other donors' samples.

The chain combines TRBV12-3 or TRBV12-4 with TRBJ1-5, with D uncertain. This CDR3 comprises 13 residues. V was pared by 3 bases and J by 6 bases, with 9 bases between. CDR3 coding DNA: TGTGCCAGCAGTTTGGATGTTTTTCAGCCCCAGCATTTT. Amino acid sequence: CASSLDVFQPQHF.

This clonotype was detected only a few times. This sequence joins TRBV7-2 and TRBJ2-1; 10 bases line up with TRBD2. Germline trimming cut 5 bases from V and 6 bases from J; bases unmatched to any gene: 7. The germline V gene encodes CDR1 SGHTA and CDR2 FQGNSA. This CDR3 region has 15 residues. CDR3 nucleotides: TGTGCCAGCAGCCCACTCAGCGGGGGGGCCAATGAGCAGTTCTTC. Its protein is CASSPLSGGANEQFF.